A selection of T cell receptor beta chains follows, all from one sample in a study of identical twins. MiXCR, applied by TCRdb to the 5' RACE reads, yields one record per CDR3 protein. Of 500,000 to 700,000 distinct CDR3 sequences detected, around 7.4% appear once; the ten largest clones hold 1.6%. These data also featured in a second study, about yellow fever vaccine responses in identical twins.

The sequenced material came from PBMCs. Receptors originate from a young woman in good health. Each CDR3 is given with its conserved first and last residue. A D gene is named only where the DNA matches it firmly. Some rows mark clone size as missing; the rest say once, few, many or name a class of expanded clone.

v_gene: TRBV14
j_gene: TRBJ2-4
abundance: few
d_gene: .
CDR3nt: TGTGCCAGCAGCCTAAGGGGGGCCAAAAACATTCAGTACTTC
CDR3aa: CASSLRGAKNIQYF

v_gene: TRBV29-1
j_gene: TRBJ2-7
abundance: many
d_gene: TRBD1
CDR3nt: TGCAGCGTTGATAGGACAGGTACCTCCTACGAGCAGTACTTC
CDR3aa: CSVDRTGTSYEQYF

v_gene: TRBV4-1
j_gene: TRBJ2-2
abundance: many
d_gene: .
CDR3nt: TGCGCCAGCAGCCAAGATGGTAAAGGGGAGCCCACCGGGGAGCTGTTTTTT
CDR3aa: CASSQDGKGEPTGELFF

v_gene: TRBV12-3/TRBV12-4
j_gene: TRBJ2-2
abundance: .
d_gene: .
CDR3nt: TGTGCCAGCAGTACAAGTACGAACACCGGGGAGCTGTTTTTT
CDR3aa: CASSTSTNTGELFF

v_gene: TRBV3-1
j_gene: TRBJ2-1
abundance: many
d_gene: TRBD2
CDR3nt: TGTGCCAGCAGCCCACGGACTAGCGGGAGCATCTACAATGAGCAGTTCTTC
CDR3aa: CASSPRTSGSIYNEQFF

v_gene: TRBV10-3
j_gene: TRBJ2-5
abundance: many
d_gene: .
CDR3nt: TGTGCCATCAGTGAGTCAGGTGGGGGCCAAGAGACCCAGTACTTC
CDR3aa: CAISESGGGQETQYF

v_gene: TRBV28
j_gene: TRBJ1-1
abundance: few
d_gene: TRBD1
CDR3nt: TGTGCCAGCAGTTCCTTTCCCCGGGACAGGGGGTGGGATGACACTGAAGCTTTCTTT
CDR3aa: CASSSFPRDRGWDDTEAFF

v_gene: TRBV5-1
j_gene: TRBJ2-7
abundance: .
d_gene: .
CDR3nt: TGCGCCAGCAGCCCCCAGGGGGGGGCGGGTTTCTACGAGCAGTACTTC
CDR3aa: CASSPQGGAGFYEQYF

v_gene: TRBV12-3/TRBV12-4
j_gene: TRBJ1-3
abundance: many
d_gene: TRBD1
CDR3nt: TGTGCCAGCAGTTTATTCGGGAGCAGGGGGAACACCATATATTTT
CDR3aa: CASSLFGSRGNTIYF

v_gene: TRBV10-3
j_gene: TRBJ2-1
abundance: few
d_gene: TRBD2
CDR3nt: TGTGCCATAACCCGGACTAGCGGGGGGGGTGAGCAGTTCTTC
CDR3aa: CAITRTSGGGEQFF

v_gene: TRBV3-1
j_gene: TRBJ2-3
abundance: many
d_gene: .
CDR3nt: TGTGCCAGCAGCCAAGAGGGGGGCGAAACAGATACGCAGTATTTT
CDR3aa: CASSQEGGETDTQYF

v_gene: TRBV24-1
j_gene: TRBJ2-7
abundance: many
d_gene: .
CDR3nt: TGTGCCACCAGTGATGTTGACAGTCCCTACGAGCAGTACTTC
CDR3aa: CATSDVDSPYEQYF

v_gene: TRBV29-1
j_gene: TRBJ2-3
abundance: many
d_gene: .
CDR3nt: TGCAGCGTTGTTCGAGAAGCGAGGGCCTCGGATACGCAGTATTTT
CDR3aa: CSVVREARASDTQYF

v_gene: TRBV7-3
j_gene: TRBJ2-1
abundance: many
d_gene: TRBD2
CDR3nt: TGTGCCAGCAGTACAGGGCTAGCGGGGCGTAATGAGCAGTTCTTC
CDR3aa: CASSTGLAGRNEQFF

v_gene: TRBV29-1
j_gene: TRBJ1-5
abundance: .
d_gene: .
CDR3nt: TGCAGCGTTGAGGAACAGAATCAAAATCAGCCCCAGCATTTT
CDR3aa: CSVEEQNQNQPQHF

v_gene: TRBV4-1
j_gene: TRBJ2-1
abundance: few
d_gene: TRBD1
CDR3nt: TGCGCCAGCAGCCAACCCCCGGGACAGGGGGGCAGTGAGCAGTTCTTC
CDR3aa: CASSQPPGQGGSEQFF

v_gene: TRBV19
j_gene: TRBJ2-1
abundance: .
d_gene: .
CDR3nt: TGTGCCAGTAGTATCAAAGGGGGATCGTCCTACAATGAGCAGTTCTTC
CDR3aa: CASSIKGGSSYNEQFF

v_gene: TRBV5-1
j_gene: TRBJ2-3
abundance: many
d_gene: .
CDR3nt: TGCGCCAGCAGCTTGGGGTCTGGCAGATTCAAGAGCACAGATACGCAGTATTTT
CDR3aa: CASSLGSGRFKSTDTQYF

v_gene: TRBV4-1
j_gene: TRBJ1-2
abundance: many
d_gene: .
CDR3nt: TGCGCCAGCAGCCAAGATTTGCGGGGTTGGAGCTACACCTTC
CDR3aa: CASSQDLRGWSYTF

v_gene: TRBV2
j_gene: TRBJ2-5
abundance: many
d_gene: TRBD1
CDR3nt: TGTGCCAGCAGAGGACAGGGGGCACTGGAGACCCAGTACTTC
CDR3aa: CASRGQGALETQYF

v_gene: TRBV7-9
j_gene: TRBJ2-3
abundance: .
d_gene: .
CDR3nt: TGTGCCAGCAGCGTCTTTGGCGGGAAAGAGGCAGATACGCAGTATTTT
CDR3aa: CASSVFGGKEADTQYF

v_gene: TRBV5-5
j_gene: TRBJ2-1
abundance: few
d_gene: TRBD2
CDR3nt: TGTGCCAGCAGCTTGGTACTAGCGGGACTTGAGAATGAGCAGTTCTTC
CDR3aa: CASSLVLAGLENEQFF

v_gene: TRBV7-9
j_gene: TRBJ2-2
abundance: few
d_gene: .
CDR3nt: TGTGCCAGCAGCACAGGGTTTCGGTACACCGGGGAGCTGTTTTTT
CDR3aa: CASSTGFRYTGELFF

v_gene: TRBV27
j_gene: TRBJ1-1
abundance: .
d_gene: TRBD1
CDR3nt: TGTGCCAGCAGCATCAGGACAGGGCTGAACACTGAAGCTTTCTTT
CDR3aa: CASSIRTGLNTEAFF

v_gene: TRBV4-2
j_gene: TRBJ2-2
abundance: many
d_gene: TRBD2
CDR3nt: TGTGCCAGCAGCCCCCAGCTAGCGGGCACCGGGGAGCTGTTTTTT
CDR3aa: CASSPQLAGTGELFF

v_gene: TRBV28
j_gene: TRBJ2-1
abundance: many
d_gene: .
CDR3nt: TGTGCCAGCAGTTTAGGGGCTAGCGCTTTTTTGAATGAGCAGTTCTTC
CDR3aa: CASSLGASAFLNEQFF

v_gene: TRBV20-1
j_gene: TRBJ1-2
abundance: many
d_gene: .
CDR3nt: TGCAGTGCTAGAGATCGTTACAGGGTTCACGGCTACACCTTC
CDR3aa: CSARDRYRVHGYTF

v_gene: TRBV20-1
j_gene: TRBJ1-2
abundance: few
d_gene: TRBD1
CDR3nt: TGCAGTGCTAGAGAGAAAGGGGGCTGGGACTATGGCTACACCTTC
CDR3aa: CSAREKGGWDYGYTF

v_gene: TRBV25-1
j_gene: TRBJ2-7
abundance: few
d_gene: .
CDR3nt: TGTGCCAGCAGTGATCGAGGTAGAACAGGCTCCTACGAGCAGTACTTC
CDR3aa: CASSDRGRTGSYEQYF

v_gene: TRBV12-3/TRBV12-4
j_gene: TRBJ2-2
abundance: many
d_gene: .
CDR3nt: TGTGCCAGCAGTCCCCGGACCAGAAACACCGGGGAGCTGTTTTTT
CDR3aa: CASSPRTRNTGELFF

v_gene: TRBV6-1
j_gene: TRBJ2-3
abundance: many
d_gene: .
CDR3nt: TGTGCCAGCAGTGAACCGGCAGATACGCAGTATTTT
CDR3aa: CASSEPADTQYF

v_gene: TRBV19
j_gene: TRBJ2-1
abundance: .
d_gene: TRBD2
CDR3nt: TGTGCCAGTAGTCATCTAGCGGGAGACCACAATGAGCAGTTCTTC
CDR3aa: CASSHLAGDHNEQFF

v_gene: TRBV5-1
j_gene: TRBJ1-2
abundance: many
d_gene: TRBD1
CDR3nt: TGCGCCAGCAGCACACGGACAGGGGGCGAAGGCTACACCTTC
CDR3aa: CASSTRTGGEGYTF

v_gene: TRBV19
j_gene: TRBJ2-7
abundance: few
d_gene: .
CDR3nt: TGTGCCAGTAGTATATCAGGGGCCTCCTACGAGCAGTACTTC
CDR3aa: CASSISGASYEQYF

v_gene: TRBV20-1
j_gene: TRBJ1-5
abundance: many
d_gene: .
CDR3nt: TGCAGTGCTAGAGGGGGCACGGGGAATCAGCCCCAGCATTTT
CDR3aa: CSARGGTGNQPQHF

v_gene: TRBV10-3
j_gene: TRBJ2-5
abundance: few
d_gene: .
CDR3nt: TGTGCCACCACGGAGGGCCAAGAGACCCAGTACTTC
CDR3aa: CATTEGQETQYF

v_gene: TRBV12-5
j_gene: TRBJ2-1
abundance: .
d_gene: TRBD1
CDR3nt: TGTGCTAGTGGGGCCGGGACAGGGTTGAATGAGCAGTTCTTC
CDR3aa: CASGAGTGLNEQFF

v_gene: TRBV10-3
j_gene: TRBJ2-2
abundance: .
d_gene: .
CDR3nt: TGTGCCACCGCCAGGGTCCGGGACGGGGAGCTGTTTTTT
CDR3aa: CATARVRDGELFF

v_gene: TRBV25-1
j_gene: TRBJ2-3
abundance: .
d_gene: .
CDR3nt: TGTGCCAGCTCTCGGGGTGAGCAAGATACGCAGTATTTT
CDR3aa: CASSRGEQDTQYF

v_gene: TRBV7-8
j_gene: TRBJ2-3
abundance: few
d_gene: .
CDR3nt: TGTGCCAGCAGCTTGCGGGCGGTTACCACAGATACGCAGTATTTT
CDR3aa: CASSLRAVTTDTQYF

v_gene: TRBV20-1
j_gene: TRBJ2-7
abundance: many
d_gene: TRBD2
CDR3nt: TGCAGTGCCCCTAGGCGGAGCGGGAGGAGTTACGAGCAGTACTTC
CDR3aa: CSAPRRSGRSYEQYF

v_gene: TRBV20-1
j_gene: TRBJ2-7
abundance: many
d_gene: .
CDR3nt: TGCAGTGCTATAAGGCCCTACTCTCCCAAGTACGAGCAGTACTTC
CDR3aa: CSAIRPYSPKYEQYF

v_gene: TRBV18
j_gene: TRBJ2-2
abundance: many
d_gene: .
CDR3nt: TGTGCCAGCTCACCACCTAGCGGCGCCCCGAACACCGGGGAGCTGTTTTTT
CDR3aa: CASSPPSGAPNTGELFF

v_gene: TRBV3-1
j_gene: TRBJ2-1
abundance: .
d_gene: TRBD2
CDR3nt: TGTGCCTGCAGCCCCCTCTCGACTAGCGGGTCCTACAATGAGCAGTTCTTC
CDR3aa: CACSPLSTSGSYNEQFF